This TCR beta chain was sequenced during a study of blood T cell repertoires in COVID-19 (dated by TCRdb to 2018 to 2020). In terms of the full investigation: Samples covering the acute and convalescent phases of COVID-19 were provided by collaborators in the United States, Italy and Spain. The prospective study material was composed of cDNA or gDNA derived from T cells, B-cell-depleted T cells, or PBMCs. Deeply sampled blood TCRbeta repertoires from subjects exposed to, actively infected with, or recovered from COVID-19 were included in the dataset. The repertoires were made available in a free public database intended to serve as a resource for research on the immune response to SARS-CoV-2. The samples were drawn from the first 160 participants of the ongoing ImmuneRACE study and from 1,254 subjects provided by 6 global collaborators. A de-identified subject ID, COVID-19 status, age in years and sex were almost always included in the sample metadata. Where available, HLA class I and class II types were taken from metadata supplied by the sample provider and were not determined by assay-based typing. Overall study results and their limits: The amount of clinical and demographic metadata varied by source and participant and was provided uncurated.

A remark on this clone: It lacks a known antigen. Base qualities were left out, and no much larger clone turns up one base away.

Participants in the prospective study were aged roughly 18 to 89 years, lived in approximately 26 United States geographic areas, and enrolled through a virtual design. To assign participants to cohorts, the prospective study relied on clinical history that participants themselves reported in a screening survey and a study questionnaire. In the prospective study, whole blood, serum and a nasopharyngeal or oropharyngeal swab were collected from each participant by mobile phlebotomists. Over a 2-month period, participants in the prospective study had the option of providing additional blood draws and questionnaires. Prospective study blood samples were shipped either frozen or at room temperature before DNA extraction. The germline ends are 19 bases apart after V is trimmed by 4 bases and J by 4 bases. From the germline V gene (reference sequence), CDR1 is LNHDA and CDR2 is SQIVND. From the cysteine through the phenylalanine, the CDR3 covers 16 amino acids. Only CDR3 DNA is held: 48 bases, read in frame from base 1.

TCRbeta CDR3 regions were amplified from genomic DNA using the immunoSEQ Assay, a bias-controlled multiplex PCR. In the authors' own workflow: The number of nucleated cells in each sample was estimated from the amplification of reference gene primers within the assay. Sequence reads were collapsed and filtered to measure the absolute abundance of every unique TCRbeta CDR3 rearrangement. Productive Simpson clonality was computed per sample as the square root of Simpson's diversity index over productive rearrangements. TCRdb re-hosts the immuneACCESS table, in-frame sequences only. Its copies lack some clones; in the studies checked, an unresolved V gene accounts for under half of them, and the cause for the rest is not known. The V and J calls and clone size are taken from that table; D and trimming were inferred from the DNA. The sample table holds about 170,000 clones, of which 83% were seen once. About 4% of the sample is taken by the ten largest.

This sequence was found in a woman aged 45-65 years in a cohort exposed to, infected with or recovered from COVID-19 (not recorded which). The sequence joins TRBV19 to TRBJ1-1, with TRBD1 tentatively as D gene (5 bases match). Input material: PBMCs or T cells enriched from blood (not recorded which). CDR3 protein: CASSRGRGEGSTEAFF. Here is the DNA: TGTGCCAGTAGTAGAGGCAGAGGGGAGGGGAGCACTGAAGCTTTCTTT.